The 29 T cell receptor beta chains reported below all come from one sample, sequenced in a study of cytomegalovirus exposure and HLA in healthy donors (dated by TCRdb to 2015 to 2018). Library prep was done by the immunoSEQ multiplex PCR assay. For the multiplex PCR, a mixture combining 60 forward primers for TCR Vbeta segments and 13 reverse primers for TCR Jbeta segments was used. TCRdb took this table from immuneACCESS and kept in-frame rearrangements with V and J called. Such tables lack part of the clones; where checked against another copy, unresolved V genes explain under half of the gap, and the rest is unexplained. This sample comprises around 150,000 clones, roughly 70% of them detected only once. In total, the top ten clones hold approximately 1.6% of the sample. Sequencing used PBMCs. The receptor set was obtained from a human donor in good health.

The chain links TRBV7-3 to TRBJ2-3, with D possibly matching TRBD1 (5 bases). The CDR3 sequence is 14 residues long. V dropped 1 base and J dropped 1 base, with 6 bases sitting between them. Germline CDR1 reads SGHTA; CDR2 reads FQGTGA. The CDR3 DNA reads as TGTGCCAGCAGCTTAAGACAGCGCACAGATACGCAGTATTTT. Its protein is CASSLRQRTDTQYF.

This chain links TRBV7-8 with TRBJ1-1; D perhaps matches TRBD1 (5 bases). Germline loops: CDR1 SGHVS, CDR2 FQNEAQ. This CDR3 spans 15 amino acids. V shed 6 bases and J shed 0 bases, with 14 bases lying between them. For the CDR3, the DNA is TGTGCCAGCAGAGGGGTGGGGGGTCTGAACACTGAAGCTTTCTTT. Its protein product is CASRGVGGLNTEAFF.

In its sample, this clone was seen a few times. The chain links TRBV9 to TRBJ2-1; TRBD2 agrees at 13 bases. The trim removed 2 bases at V and 4 bases at J, leaving 6 bases unmatched. CDR3 size: 17 residues. The germline CDR1 and CDR2 sequences are SGDLS and YYNGEE. The CDR3 DNA reads as TGTGCCAGCAGCGTCGGACTAGCGGGAGATAAGTACAATGAGCAGTTCTTC. The encoded protein is CASSVGLAGDKYNEQFF.

CDR3 DNA sequence: TGTGCCAGCAGCTTTACAGGGGGCAATCAGCCCCAGCATTTT. It yields the protein CASSFTGGNQPQHF. The chain combines TRBV7-9 with TRBJ1-5; 7 nucleotides agree with TRBD1. Germline assignment: CDR1 SEHNR and CDR2 FQNEAQ (reference sequence). V dropped 3 bases and J dropped 2; count of bases not matched to a gene: 1. This CDR3 contains 14 residues.

The gene calls are TRBV6-1 and TRBJ1-4; 7 bases line up with TRBD1. Germline-derived CDR1 and CDR2 are MNHNS and SASEGT. CDR3 size: 14 residues. The V segment lost 5 bases and the J segment 6 bases; nucleotides outside the gene matches: 6. In DNA, the CDR3 is TGTGCCAGCAGTACGACAGGGTCGGATGAAAAACTGTTTTTT. This encodes CASSTTGSDEKLFF.

V is TRBV5-1 and J is TRBJ2-1; a possible D gene is TRBD1 (6 bases). This CDR3 contains 14 residues. Trimming removed 4 bases at V and 7 bases at J, with 15 bases between. The germline CDR1 and CDR2 sequences are SGHRS and YFSETQ. The CDR3 DNA reads as TGCGCCAGCAGCGTACCCCTACAGGGTAATGAGCAGTTCTTC. Protein sequence: CASSVPLQGNEQFF.

CDR3 region: CASSRGQEAFF. The CDR3 coding sequence is TGTGCCAGCAGCCGGGGACAGGAAGCTTTCTTT. J is TRBJ1-1 and V is TRBV7-2; 7 bases match TRBD1. Trimming took 5 bases from V and 8 from J; bases not matched to a gene: 2. Germline loops: CDR1 SGHTA, CDR2 FQGNSA. There are 11 residues in the CDR3.

CDR3 amino acids: CASSLRGTDTQYF. The CDR3 DNA sequence: TGTGCCAGCAGCCTCCGTGGCACAGATACGCAGTATTTT. The V call is TRBV13, the J call TRBJ2-3; no reliable D call. This CDR3 contains 13 residues. Trimming left V 5 bases short and J 1 base short, with 7 bases between. Germline V gene data show CDR1 as PRHDT and CDR2 as FYEKMQ (reference sequence).

CDR3 protein: CASSLSQGYEQYF. In DNA form, the CDR3 reads TGTGCCAGCAGCTTATCGCAGGGGTACGAGCAGTACTTC. This chain uses TRBV7-3 with TRBJ2-7; TRBD1 is a possible D gene (6 bases). This CDR3 has 13 amino acids. Germline V gene sequence: CDR1 SGHTA, CDR2 FQGTGA. Trimming stripped 2 bases from V and 4 bases from J, with 9 bases between.

V gene TRBV27 combines with J gene TRBJ2-1; D gene uncertain. V was cut by 4 bases and J by 0 bases, with 10 bases left in between. The CDR3 length is 15 residues. Germline loops: CDR1 MNHEY, CDR2 SMNVEV (reference sequence). CDR3 residues: CASSYEFGSYNEQFF. Written as DNA, the CDR3 is TGTGCCAGCAGTTACGAGTTCGGCTCCTACAATGAGCAGTTCTTC.

This clone has just a few counts. V and J are TRBV5-1 and TRBJ2-1; D possibly corresponds to TRBD2 (5 bases). The length of the CDR3 is 14 residues. With 1 base removed from V and 8 bases from J, the gap between germline ends came to 13 bases. Germline assignment: CDR1 SGHRS and CDR2 YFSETQ. CDR3 DNA: TGCGCCAGCAGCTTGCTTCCAGTGGAGGATGAGCAGTTCTTC. It encodes CASSLLPVEDEQFF.

This clone has a handful of counts. The chain joins TRBV9 to TRBJ2-1; TRBD1 matches 8 bases. This CDR3 contains 15 residues. Germline CDR1 is SGDLS and CDR2 is YYNGEE. The V segment lost 4 bases and the J segment 3 bases; nucleotides outside the gene matches: 6. The CDR3 bases are TGTGCCAGCAGCCCGACAGGGGATTTCTACAATGAGCAGTTCTTC. Translating gives CASSPTGDFYNEQFF.

This clone was counted once. This chain links TRBV5-1 with TRBJ2-7; TRBD1 matches 9 bases. This CDR3 contains 14 residues. V gave up 2 bases and J gave up 6 bases; unmatched junction bases: 6. Germline loops: CDR1 SGHRS, CDR2 YFSETQ. For the CDR3, the DNA is TGCGCCAGCAGCTTCTCCGGGACAGGGAGCGAGCAGTACTTC. Translating gives CASSFSGTGSEQYF.

The rearrangement links TRBV7-9 to TRBJ1-4, with TRBD1 matching over 10 bases. From germline, CDR1 is SEHNR and CDR2 FQNEAQ (reference sequence). This CDR3 has 16 amino acids. With 5 bases clipped from V and 7 bases from J, the junction kept 10 bases outside the gene matches. The CDR3 DNA follows: TGTGCCAGCAGCCCAACGCCGGGACAGGGGATTGAAAAACTGTTTTTT. This codes for CASSPTPGQGIEKLFF.

This clone was counted between two and nine times. The V gene is TRBV9, the J gene TRBJ1-1; D unresolved. In germline, CDR1 is SGDLS, CDR2 YYNGEE. V gave up 2 bases and J gave up 1 base, with 6 bases separating them. CDR3 length: 13 residues. The CDR3 coding sequence is TGTGCCAGCAGCGTTTGGCAGAACACTGAAGCTTTCTTT. Its translation is CASSVWQNTEAFF.

V gene TRBV7-9 combines with J gene TRBJ2-5; D is perhaps TRBD1 (6 bases). Trimming shortened V by 5 bases and J by 1 base, and 14 bases separated the two germline ends. The CDR3 covers 15 residues. Germline loops: CDR1 SEHNR, CDR2 FQNEAQ (reference sequence). CDR3 nucleotides: TGTGCCAGCAGCGACCCTCGGACAGCCCAAGAGACCCAGTACTTC. Translating it yields CASSDPRTAQETQYF.

The chain combines TRBV27 with TRBJ2-7; 9 nucleotides agree with TRBD2. V lost 5 bases to trimming and J lost 4 bases; unmatched junction nucleotides: 6. Germline V lookup: CDR1 MNHEY, CDR2 SMNVEV (reference sequence). This CDR3 spans 14 amino acids. In DNA, the CDR3 is TGTGCCAGCAGTCCCGGACTAGCGTCATACGAGCAGTACTTC. Translating gives CASSPGLASYEQYF.

This chain links TRBV7-3 with TRBJ2-1, with D possibly being TRBD2 (5 bases). The CDR3 length is 13 residues. The ends were cut back, 4 bases at V and 6 bases at J, with 10 bases in the middle. Germline V gene lookup returns CDR1 SGHTA and CDR2 FQGTGA. Here the CDR3 DNA reads TGTGCCAGCAGCTCGGGATTTCCCAATGAGCAGTTCTTC. The encoded protein is CASSSGFPNEQFF.

The chain uses TRBV28 and TRBJ2-7; 8 bases match TRBD1. With V trimmed by 6 bases and J by 2 bases, 3 bases remained unmatched. Germline V gene data show CDR1 as MDHEN and CDR2 as SYDVKM. CDR3 length equals 13 residues. The CDR3 DNA reads as TGTGCCAGCAGCAGACAGGGGCCCTACGAGCAGTACTTC. It specifies CASSRQGPYEQYF.

The rearrangement links TRBV18 to TRBJ1-2, with unresolved D. Trimming shortened V by 0 bases and J by 8 bases, and 13 bases separated the two germline ends. CDR1 is KGHSH and CDR2 is LQKENI in the germline V gene. The CDR3 spans 14 residues. CDR3 nucleotides: TGTGCCAGCTCACCACCATCCAGTTTGAAGGGCTACACCTTC. Translation: CASSPPSSLKGYTF.

V and J are TRBV28 and TRBJ2-1, with 13 bases identical to TRBD2. Germline assignment: CDR1 MDHEN and CDR2 SYDVKM. V lost 6 bases to trimming and J lost 10 bases; unmatched junction nucleotides: 9. This CDR3 comprises 15 residues. The CDR3 here is CASSPGTSGTNEQFF. The CDR3 nucleotides are TGTGCCAGCAGCCCCGGGACTAGCGGGACCAACGAGCAGTTCTTC. The entire variable domain, with the rest obtained from reference TRBV28 and TRBJ2-1, is as follows: DVKVTQSSRYLVKRTGEKVFLECVQDMDHENMFWYRQDPGLGLRLIYFSYDVKMKEKGDIPEGYSVSREKKERFSLILESASTNQTSMYLCASSPGTSGTNEQFFGPGTRLTVL.

The chain is built from TRBV4-3 and TRBJ1-4, with TRBD1 identical over 9 bases. Germline-derived CDR1 and CDR2 are LGHNA and YSLEER. The CDR3 has 20 residues. V lost 0 bases, J lost 1 base, and 12 bases stayed unmatched. Written as DNA, the CDR3 is TGCGCCAGCAGCCAAGATTGGGGGACAGGGATGAGAGGAACTAATGAAAAACTGTTTTTT. This translates into CASSQDWGTGMRGTNEKLFF.

This chain uses TRBV5-1 with TRBJ2-1; TRBD2 aligns across 11 bases. V lost 3 bases and J lost 4; bases outside the gene matches: 3. Germline V gives CDR1 SGHRS, CDR2 YFSETQ. The length of the CDR3 is 15 residues. CDR3 nucleotide sequence: TGCGCCAGCAGCTCACTAGCGGGAGTATACAATGAGCAGTTCTTC. Amino acid sequence: CASSSLAGVYNEQFF.

Only a few counts were recorded for this clone. The genes are TRBV6-5 and TRBJ2-3; weak D call: TRBD2 (6 bases). From germline, CDR1 is MNHEY and CDR2 SVGAGI. V lost 6 bases, J lost 5 bases, and 12 bases lay in between. The CDR3 runs 13 residues. In DNA, the CDR3 is TGTGCCAGCAGCGCTACGGAGGGAGATACGCAGTATTTT. Encoded protein: CASSATEGDTQYF.

The chain recombines TRBV19 with TRBJ2-1; tentative D call: TRBD1 (5 bases). Trimming cost V 6 bases and J 6 bases, with 15 bases left between them. CDR1 is LNHDA and CDR2 is SQIVND in the germline V gene (reference sequence). This CDR3 comprises 14 residues. The CDR3: CASSWGAPGNEQFF. The CDR3 nucleotides are TGTGCCAGTAGCTGGGGCGCCCCGGGCAATGAGCAGTTCTTC.

This rearrangement joins TRBV10-3 to TRBJ2-3; 15 nucleotides agree with TRBD2. The CDR3 is 18 amino acids. Germline-derived CDR1 and CDR2 are ENHRY and SYGVKD. With 4 bases clipped from V and 1 base from J, the junction kept 6 bases outside the gene matches. For the CDR3, the DNA is TGTGCCATCAGTGCCGGGACTAGCGGGAGGCCTGGCACAGATACGCAGTATTTT. Its protein product is CAISAGTSGRPGTDTQYF.

J is TRBJ2-5 and V is TRBV7-8, with D perhaps matching TRBD1 (5 bases). The CDR3 is 16 amino acids. CDR1 is SGHVS, CDR2 FQNEAQ, per germline. The ends were cut back, 1 base at V and 5 bases at J, with 17 bases in the middle. The DNA of the CDR3 is TGTGCCAGCAGCTTAGGGGGCCCCTTGATGATGGAGACCCAGTACTTC. Its translation is CASSLGGPLMMETQYF.

This clone showed up just a few times. The chain recombines TRBV9 with TRBJ1-2; D unresolved. V shed 2 bases and J shed 5 bases, with 13 bases lying between them. CDR1 and CDR2 from the germline V gene are SGDLS and YYNGEE. The CDR3 spans 14 residues. CDR3 in DNA: TGTGCCAGCAGCGTCGGGGATTTGAATTATGGCTACACCTTC. It yields the protein CASSVGDLNYGYTF.

This chain joins TRBV10-1 and TRBJ2-1, with 7 nucleotides matching TRBD1. Germline CDR1 reads WNHNN; CDR2 reads SYGVQD (reference sequence). The CDR3 has 13 amino acids. V dropped 2 bases and J dropped 7; count of bases not matched to a gene: 2. The CDR3 is CASSEAGGNEQFF. CDR3 coding DNA: TGCGCCAGCAGTGAGGCAGGGGGTAATGAGCAGTTCTTC.